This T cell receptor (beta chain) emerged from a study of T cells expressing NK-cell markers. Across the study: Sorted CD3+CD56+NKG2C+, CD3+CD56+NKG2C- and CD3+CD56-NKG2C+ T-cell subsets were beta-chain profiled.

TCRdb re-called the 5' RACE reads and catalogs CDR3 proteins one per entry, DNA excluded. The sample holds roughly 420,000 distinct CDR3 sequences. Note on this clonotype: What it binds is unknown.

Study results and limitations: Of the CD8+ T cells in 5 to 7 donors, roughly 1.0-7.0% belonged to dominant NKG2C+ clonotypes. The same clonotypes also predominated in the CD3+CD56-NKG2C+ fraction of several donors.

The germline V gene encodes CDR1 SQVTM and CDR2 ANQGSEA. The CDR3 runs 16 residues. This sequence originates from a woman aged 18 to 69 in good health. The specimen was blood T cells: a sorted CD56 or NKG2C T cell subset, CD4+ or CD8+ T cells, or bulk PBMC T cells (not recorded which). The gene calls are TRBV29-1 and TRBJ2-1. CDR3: CSASRGSSSSYNEQFF.